A single sample gave rise to the 25 T cell receptor beta chains below, sequenced in a study of blood T cell repertoires in COVID-19 (dated by TCRdb to 2018 to 2020). The library was prepared using the immunoSEQ multiplex PCR assay. What TCRdb holds here is the immuneACCESS table cut down to in-frame rearrangements. Part of the clones is not present; checked against another copy, under half of the missing clones reflect an unresolved V gene, and the others are unexplained. Here the sample has 25,000 to 30,000 clones; approximately 88% occur a single time. In total, the top ten clones hold roughly 3% of the sample. The sequencing input was peripheral blood. The receptor source for this set is a human donor in a cohort sampled during active COVID-19.

The chain joins TRBV12-3 or TRBV12-4 to TRBJ1-4, with D possibly being TRBD1 (5 bases). V dropped 5 bases and J dropped 8 bases, with 12 bases sitting between them. The CDR3 has 13 amino acids. The CDR3, as DNA: TGTGCCAGCAGTACCAGGGTTGGAGAAAAACTGTTTTTT. Translated: CASSTRVGEKLFF.

Notes on this clone: Its ends do not fully match the called genes, so a read error is possible. This CDR3 is also generated by other DNA sequences in the sample. The V and J genes are TRBV5-1 and TRBJ1-4; 9 bases align to TRBD1. The CDR3 length is 14 residues. CDR1 SGHRS and CDR2 YFSETQ come from the germline V gene. The CDR3 DNA reads TGCGCCAGCAGCGTGGGACAGGGACACGAAAAATTGTTTTTT. Its protein product is CASSVGQGHEKLFF.

The J gene is TRBJ2-7, the V gene TRBV7-2; TRBD2 aligns across 8 bases. Germline V gene data show CDR1 as SGHTA and CDR2 as FQGNSA. Unmatched junction bases numbered 8, after V lost 4 bases and J lost 12 bases. The CDR3 has 12 residues. CDR3 DNA: TGTGCCAGCAGCTCCGGGGGGGCCTTCTCGTACTTC. Its protein is CASSSGGAFSYF.

This clone was counted between two and nine times. The rearrangement joins TRBV6-6 to TRBJ2-7; 8 bases match TRBD2. With V trimmed by 4 bases and J by 4 bases, 9 bases remained unmatched. The CDR3 has 15 residues. Germline loops: CDR1 MNHNY, CDR2 SVGAGI (reference sequence). The CDR3 spells CASSSLDGRGYEQYF. CDR3 coding DNA: TGTGCCAGCAGTTCCTTGGACGGGAGGGGTTACGAGCAGTACTTC.

J is TRBJ2-2 and V is TRBV5-1; 10 bases line up with TRBD2. Per germline, CDR1 SGHRS and CDR2 YFSETQ. Trimming removed 3 bases from V and 2 bases from J; junction bases left unmatched: 7. CDR3 length: 17 amino acids. Here the CDR3 reads CASSWMASGGNTGELFF. CDR3 nucleotide sequence: TGCGCCAGCAGCTGGATGGCTAGCGGGGGAAACACCGGGGAGCTGTTTTTT.

V usage is TRBV7-9 and J usage is TRBJ1-6; D call uncertain. Germline assignment: CDR1 SEHNR and CDR2 FQNEAQ (reference sequence). The CDR3 contains 15 residues. The germline V and J ends were trimmed by 5 bases and 14 bases, with 22 bases remaining between them. The CDR3, as DNA: TGTGCCAGCAGCCGAAGCGGGAATACCCGTTCGGCCCTCCACTTT. Translation: CASSRSGNTRSALHF. Full variable domain (outside the CDR3, taken from reference TRBV7-9 and TRBJ1-6): DTGVSQNPRHKITKRGQNVTFRCDPISEHNRLYWYRQTLGQGPEFLTYFQNEAQLEKSRLLSDRFSAERPKGSFSTLEIQRTEQGDSAMYLCASSRSGNTRSALHFGNGTRLTVT.

This clone was observed once. V is TRBV5-1 and J is TRBJ2-5; TRBD2 might be the D (5 bases). Germline V CDR1 and CDR2: SGHRS, YFSETQ. V lost 4 bases, J lost 2 bases, and 9 bases lay in between. This CDR3 is built from 13 residues. Here the CDR3 reads CASSRTGQETQYF. The CDR3 nucleotides are TGCGCCAGCAGCCGGACGGGGCAAGAGACCCAGTACTTC.

The chain recombines TRBV7-3 with TRBJ2-1; D not certain. The CDR3 runs to 14 residues. Germline-derived CDR1 and CDR2 are SGHTA and FQGTGA. V dropped 4 bases and J dropped 8 bases, with 15 bases sitting between them. The CDR3 coding sequence is TGTGCCAGCAGCTCCAACTCCCGTTCCGATGAGCAGTTCTTC. Translated: CASSSNSRSDEQFF.

This chain connects TRBV9 to TRBJ2-3; 9 bases align to TRBD1. Losses at the gene ends were 8 bases for V and 4 bases for J; bases not matched to a gene: 5. The V gene's germline CDR1 is SGDLS and CDR2 YYNGEE. CDR3 length: 13 amino acids. The CDR3 sequence is CARGDRAPDTQYF. The CDR3 coding sequence is TGTGCCAGAGGGGACAGGGCTCCAGATACGCAGTATTTT.

This sequence joins TRBV9 and TRBJ1-2, with a weak D call TRBD1 (5 bases). V was clipped by 0 bases and J by 7 bases, with 7 bases between them. The CDR3 has 12 residues. The germline V gene encodes CDR1 SGDLS and CDR2 YYNGEE. The CDR3 sequence is CASSVARGGYTF. The CDR3 DNA reads as TGTGCCAGCAGCGTAGCAAGGGGTGGCTACACCTTC.

This chain connects TRBV6-4 to TRBJ1-6; TRBD1 might be the D (6 bases). Per germline, CDR1 MRHNA and CDR2 SNTAGT. Deletions cut 8 bases from V and 8 bases from J, with 22 bases between. The CDR3 is 16 amino acids. The CDR3 region is CASGGPRGGLDSPLHF. For the CDR3, the DNA is TGTGCCAGCGGCGGTCCCCGGGGGGGGCTGGATTCACCCCTCCACTTT.

The V call is TRBV3-1 (or the pseudogene TRBV3-2), the J call TRBJ2-3; 8 nucleotides match TRBD1. This CDR3 comprises 14 residues. V lost 3 bases, J lost 4 bases, and 3 bases stayed unmatched. Germline CDR1 and CDR2: LGHDT and YNNKEL (reference sequence). CDR3 DNA sequence: TGTGCCAGCAGCCAGGACAGGGCTTCAGATACGCAGTATTTT. The encoded protein is CASSQDRASDTQYF.

This clone was recorded a few times. This chain links TRBV10-1 with TRBJ2-2, with D possibly TRBD2 on 5 matching bases. This CDR3 contains 14 residues. V was cut by 6 bases and J by 6 bases, with 14 bases left in between. Germline CDR1 WNHNN, CDR2 SYGVQD (reference sequence). DNA for the CDR3: TGCGCCAGCAGCCCCCGGGAAAGTTCCGGGGAGCTGTTTTTT. It is translated as CASSPRESSGELFF.

The V call is TRBV6-4, the J call TRBJ1-2; 8 nucleotides match TRBD1. The junction had 5 bases not matched to a gene; V was cut back by 6 bases and J by 8 bases. CDR1 MRHNA and CDR2 SNTAGT come from the germline V gene. The CDR3 contains 12 residues. The CDR3 here is CASRQGDGGYTF. The CDR3 nucleotides read TGTGCCAGCAGACAGGGGGATGGGGGCTACACCTTC.

V usage is TRBV15 and J usage is TRBJ2-1, with TRBD1 matching 9 bases. Trimming took 2 bases from V and 1 from J; bases not matched to a gene: 3. The V gene's germline CDR1 is LNHNV and CDR2 YYDKDF (reference sequence). The CDR3 spans 16 residues. The CDR3 nucleotides read TGTGCCACCAGCAGACCCGGGACAGGGTCCTACAATGAGCAGTTCTTC. This codes for CATSRPGTGSYNEQFF. The entire variable domain, with the rest obtained from reference TRBV15 and TRBJ2-1, is as follows: DAMVIQNPRYQVTQFGKPVTLSCSQTLNHNVMYWYQQKSSQAPKLLFHYYDKDFNNEADTPDNFQSRRPNTSFCFLDIRSPGLGDTAMYLCATSRPGTGSYNEQFFGPGTRLTVL.

V usage is TRBV2 and J usage is TRBJ2-6, with 7 bases matching TRBD1. The CDR3 runs 16 residues. The germline gives CDR1 SNHLY, CDR2 FYNNEI. The V segment lost 5 bases and the J segment 4 bases; nucleotides outside the gene matches: 8. CDR3 protein: CASSLDRRLGANVLTF. CDR3 DNA: TGTGCCAGCAGTTTGGACAGGAGATTAGGGGCCAACGTCCTGACTTTC.

This sequence joins TRBV6-2 or TRBV6-3 and TRBJ2-3; D not certain. V gave up 2 bases and J gave up 1 base, with 10 bases separating them. CDR1 and CDR2 from the germline V gene are MNHEY and SVGEGT. The CDR3 spans 15 residues. The CDR3 coding sequence is TGTGCCAGCAGTTACGAGGTCAGTGGCACAGATACGCAGTATTTT. Translated, it gives CASSYEVSGTDTQYF.

The V gene is TRBV7-9, the J gene TRBJ2-3; TRBD2 matches at 7 bases. V dropped 0 bases and J dropped 2; count of bases not matched to a gene: 2. CDR1 and CDR2 (germline): SEHNR, FQNEAQ (reference sequence). The CDR3 extends over 15 amino acids. The CDR3 protein is CASSLAGLFTDTQYF. The CDR3, as DNA: TGTGCCAGCAGCTTAGCGGGACTATTCACAGATACGCAGTATTTT. The complete variable domain, with remaining parts taken from reference TRBV7-9 and TRBJ2-3, reads DTGVSQNPRHKITKRGQNVTFRCDPISEHNRLYWYRQTLGQGPEFLTYFQNEAQLEKSRLLSDRFSAERPKGSFSTLEIQRTEQGDSAMYLCASSLAGLFTDTQYFGPGTRLTVL.

The sample holds one count of this clone. The chain carries TRBV3-1 (or the pseudogene TRBV3-2) and TRBJ1-6; unclear D gene. V was shortened by 0 bases and J by 9 bases, with 9 bases between the two germline ends. Germline V gene sequence: CDR1 LGHDT, CDR2 YNNKEL (reference sequence). The CDR3 is 14 residues long. In nucleotides, the CDR3 is TGTGCCAGCAGCCAAGACTCCCTTTTTTCACCCCTCCACTTT. Residues: CASSQDSLFSPLHF.

A few counts support this clone. The J gene is TRBJ1-2, the V gene TRBV7-9; D remains unclear. Trimming pared 2 bases from V and 4 bases from J, leaving 8 bases between. The CDR3 consists of 13 residues. Germline assignment: CDR1 SEHNR and CDR2 FQNEAQ (reference sequence). The CDR3 DNA reads as TGTGCCAGCAGCTTATTCCTCCTCTATGGCTACACCTTC. Protein: CASSLFLLYGYTF.

The gene calls are TRBV4-2 and TRBJ2-5; no firm D call. CDR3 length: 14 amino acids. V lost 6 bases to trimming and J lost 2 bases, with 13 bases between them. Germline V gives CDR1 LGHNA, CDR2 YNFKEQ. The CDR3 region is CASSTPSLQETQYF. The DNA for the CDR3 is TGTGCCAGCAGTACCCCTTCTCTACAAGAGACCCAGTACTTC.

A single count supports this clone. V gene TRBV3-1 (or the pseudogene TRBV3-2) combines with J gene TRBJ2-5, with D perhaps TRBD2 (6 bases). Per germline, CDR1 LGHDT and CDR2 YNNKEL (reference sequence). The CDR3 length is 13 residues. The V end lost 7 bases, the J end lost 5 bases, and 14 bases lay between the germline ends. The CDR3 DNA is TGTGCCAGCAACGGTTTGGAGGGGGAGACCCAGTACTTC. It encodes CASNGLEGETQYF.

The chain employs TRBV18 and TRBJ1-3, with a tentative D call TRBD1 (5 bases). The ends were cut back, 3 bases at V and 0 bases at J, with 12 bases in the middle. Germline loops: CDR1 KGHSH, CDR2 LQKENI. This CDR3 has 16 amino acids. This chain's CDR3 is CASSPPGLTSGNTIYF. Here the CDR3 DNA reads TGTGCCAGCTCACCTCCGGGACTTACCTCTGGAAACACCATATATTTT.

The chain is built from TRBV5-5 and TRBJ1-2; D is possibly TRBD1 (5 bases). CDR3 length: 13 residues. Germline values: CDR1 SGHKS, CDR2 YYEKEE (reference sequence). Trimming left V 0 bases short and J 7 bases short, with 10 bases between. CDR3 region: CASSLVRQGGYTF. CDR3 nucleotide sequence: TGTGCCAGCAGCTTGGTCCGCCAGGGTGGCTACACCTTC. The full variable domain, rest sourced from reference TRBV5-5 and TRBJ1-2, is DAGVTQSPTHLIKTRGQQVTLRCSPISGHKSVSWYQQVLGQGPQFIFQYYEKEERGRGNFPDRFSARQFPNYSSELNVNALLLGDSALYLCASSLVRQGGYTFGSGTRLTVV.

The table lists this clone with a few counts. V is TRBV11-2 and J is TRBJ2-1; 14 nucleotides agree with TRBD2. The CDR3 contains 16 residues. In germline, CDR1 is SGHAT, CDR2 FQNNGV. Losses at the gene ends were 4 bases for V and 6 bases for J; bases not matched to a gene: 5. The CDR3 sequence is CASSSRLAGGFNEQFF. The CDR3 DNA follows: TGTGCCAGCAGCTCACGACTAGCGGGGGGGTTCAATGAGCAGTTCTTC.